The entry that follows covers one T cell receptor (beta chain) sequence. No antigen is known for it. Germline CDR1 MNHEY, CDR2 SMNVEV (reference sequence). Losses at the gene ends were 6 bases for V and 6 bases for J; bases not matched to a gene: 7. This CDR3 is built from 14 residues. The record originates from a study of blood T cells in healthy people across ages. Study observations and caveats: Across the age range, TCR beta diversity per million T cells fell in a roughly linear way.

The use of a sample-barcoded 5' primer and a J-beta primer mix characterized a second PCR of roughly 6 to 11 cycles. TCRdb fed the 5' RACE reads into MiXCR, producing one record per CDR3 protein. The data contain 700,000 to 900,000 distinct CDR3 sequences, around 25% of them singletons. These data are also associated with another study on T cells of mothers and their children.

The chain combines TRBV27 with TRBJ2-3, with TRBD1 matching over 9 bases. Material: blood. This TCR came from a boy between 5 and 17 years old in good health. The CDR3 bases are TGTGCCAGCAGCATCTACAGGGGGCCTGATACGCAGTATTTT. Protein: CASSIYRGPDTQYF.